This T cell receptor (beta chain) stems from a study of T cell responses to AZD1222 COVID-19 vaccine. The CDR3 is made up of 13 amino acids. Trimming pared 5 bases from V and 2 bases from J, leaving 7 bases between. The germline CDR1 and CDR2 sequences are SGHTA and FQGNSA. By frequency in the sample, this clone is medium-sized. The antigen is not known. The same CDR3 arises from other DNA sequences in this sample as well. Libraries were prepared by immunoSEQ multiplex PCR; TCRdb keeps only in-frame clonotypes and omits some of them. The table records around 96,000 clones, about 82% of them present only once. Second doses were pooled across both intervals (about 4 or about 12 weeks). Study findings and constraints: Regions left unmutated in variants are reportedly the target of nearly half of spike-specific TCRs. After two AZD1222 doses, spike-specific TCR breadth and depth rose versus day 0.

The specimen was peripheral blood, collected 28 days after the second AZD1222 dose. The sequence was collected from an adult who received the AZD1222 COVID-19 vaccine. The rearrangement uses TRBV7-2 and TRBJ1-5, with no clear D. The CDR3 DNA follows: TGTGCCAGCAGCCTCAGTGGCAATCAGCCCCAGCATTTT. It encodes CASSLSGNQPQHF.